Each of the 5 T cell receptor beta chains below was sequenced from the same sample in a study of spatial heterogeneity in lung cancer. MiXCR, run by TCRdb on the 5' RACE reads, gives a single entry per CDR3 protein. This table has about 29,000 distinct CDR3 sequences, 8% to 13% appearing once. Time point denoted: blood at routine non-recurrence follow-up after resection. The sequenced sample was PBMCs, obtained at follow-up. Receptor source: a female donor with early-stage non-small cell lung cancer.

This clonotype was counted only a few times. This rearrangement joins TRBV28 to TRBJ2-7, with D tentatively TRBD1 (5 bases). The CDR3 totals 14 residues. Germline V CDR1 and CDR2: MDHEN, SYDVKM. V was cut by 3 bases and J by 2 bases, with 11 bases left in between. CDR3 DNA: TGTGCCAGCAGTTTCGAGACAGAACCCTACGAGCAGTACTTC. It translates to CASSFETEPYEQYF.

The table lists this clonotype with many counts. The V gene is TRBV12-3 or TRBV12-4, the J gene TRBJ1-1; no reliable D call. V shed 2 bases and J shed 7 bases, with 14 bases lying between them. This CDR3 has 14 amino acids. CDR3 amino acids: CASSLFLTSDEAFF. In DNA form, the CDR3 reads TGTGCCAGCAGTTTATTCTTGACCAGTGATGAAGCTTTCTTT.

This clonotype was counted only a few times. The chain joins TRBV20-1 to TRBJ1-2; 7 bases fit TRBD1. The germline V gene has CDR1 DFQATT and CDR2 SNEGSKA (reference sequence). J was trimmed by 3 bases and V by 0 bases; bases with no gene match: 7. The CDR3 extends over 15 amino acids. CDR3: CSARDEQGTHYGYTF. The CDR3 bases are TGCAGTGCTAGAGACGAACAGGGGACCCACTATGGCTACACCTTC.

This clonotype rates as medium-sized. CDR3 amino acids: CSVDPQGKNTEAFF. The CDR3 bases are TGCAGCGTCGATCCTCAGGGGAAGAACACTGAAGCTTTCTTT. The V call is TRBV29-1, the J call TRBJ1-1, with a weak D call TRBD1 (6 bases). The V and J ends lost 6 bases and 1 base respectively, with 15 bases between them. This CDR3 has 14 amino acids. The germline V gene has CDR1 SQVTM and CDR2 ANQGSEA.

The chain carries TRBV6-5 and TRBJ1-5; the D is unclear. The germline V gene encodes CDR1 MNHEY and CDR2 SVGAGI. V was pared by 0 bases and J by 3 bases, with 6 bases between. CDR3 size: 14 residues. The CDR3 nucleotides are TGTGCCAGCAGTTACTCGGGCGCCAATCAGCCCCAGCATTTT. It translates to CASSYSGANQPQHF.